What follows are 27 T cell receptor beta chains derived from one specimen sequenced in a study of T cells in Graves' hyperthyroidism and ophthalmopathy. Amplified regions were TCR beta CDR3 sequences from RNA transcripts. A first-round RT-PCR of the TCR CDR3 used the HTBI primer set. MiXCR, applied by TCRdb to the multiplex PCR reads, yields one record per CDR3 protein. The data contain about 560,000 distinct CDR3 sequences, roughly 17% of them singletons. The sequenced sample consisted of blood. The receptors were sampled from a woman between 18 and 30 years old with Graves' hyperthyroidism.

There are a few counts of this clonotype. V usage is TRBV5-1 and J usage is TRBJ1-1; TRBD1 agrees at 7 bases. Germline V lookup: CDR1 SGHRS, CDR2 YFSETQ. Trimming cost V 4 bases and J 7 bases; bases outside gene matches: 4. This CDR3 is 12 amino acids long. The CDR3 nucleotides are TGCGCCAGCAGCGCGGGACAGAATGAAGCTTTCTTT. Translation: CASSAGQNEAFF.

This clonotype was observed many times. CDR3 sequence: CASIDAGGQGSPLHF. CDR3 in DNA: TGTGCCAGCATTGACGCTGGCGGACAGGGATCACCCCTCCACTTT. This chain connects TRBV2 to TRBJ1-6, with 8 bases fitting TRBD1. The J segment lost 10 bases and the V segment lost 7 bases, leaving 12 bases of the junction unmatched. The CDR3 sequence is 15 residues long. CDR1 is SNHLY and CDR2 is FYNNEI in the germline V gene.

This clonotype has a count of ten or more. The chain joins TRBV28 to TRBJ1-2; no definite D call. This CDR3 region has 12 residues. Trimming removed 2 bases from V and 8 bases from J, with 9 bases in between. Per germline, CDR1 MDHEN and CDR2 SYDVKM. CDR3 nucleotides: TGTGCCAGCAGTTTAAGGCAGGAAGGCTACACCTTC. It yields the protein CASSLRQEGYTF.

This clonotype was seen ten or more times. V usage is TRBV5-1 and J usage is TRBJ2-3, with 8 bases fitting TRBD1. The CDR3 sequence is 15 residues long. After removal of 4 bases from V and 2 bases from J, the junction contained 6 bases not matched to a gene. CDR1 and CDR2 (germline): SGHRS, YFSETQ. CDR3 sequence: CASSAGTGLTDTQYF. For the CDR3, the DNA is TGCGCCAGCAGCGCCGGGACAGGCCTCACAGATACGCAGTATTTT. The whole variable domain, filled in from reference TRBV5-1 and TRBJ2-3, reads KAGVTQTPRYLIKTRGQQVTLSCSPISGHRSVSWYQQTPGQGLQFLFEYFSETQRNKGNFPGRFSGRQFSNSRSEMNVSTLELGDSALYLCASSAGTGLTDTQYFGPGTRLTVL.

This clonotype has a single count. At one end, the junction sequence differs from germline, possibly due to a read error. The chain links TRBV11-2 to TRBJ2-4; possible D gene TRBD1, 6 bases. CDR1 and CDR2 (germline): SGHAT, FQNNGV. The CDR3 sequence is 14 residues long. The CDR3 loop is CASSQTGQRNIQYF. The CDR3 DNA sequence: TGCGCCAGCAGCCAAACCGGACAGAGAAACATTCAGTACTTC.

CDR3 bases: TGTGCCAGCAGCCGAGCGAGGGGGCCCTACAATGAGCAGTTCTTC. This codes for CASSRARGPYNEQFF. The rearrangement joins TRBV7-6 to TRBJ2-1; 7 bases line up with TRBD1. Trimming at V came to 5 bases and at J to 2 bases, leaving 6 bases not matched to a gene. Per the germline V gene, CDR1 is SGHVS and CDR2 is FNYEAQ. The CDR3 totals 15 residues.

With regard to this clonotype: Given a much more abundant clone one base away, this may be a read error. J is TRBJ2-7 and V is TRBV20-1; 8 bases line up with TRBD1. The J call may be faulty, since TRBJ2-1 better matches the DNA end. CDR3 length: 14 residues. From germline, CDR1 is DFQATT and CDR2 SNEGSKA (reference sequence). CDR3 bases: TGCAGTGCTAAAAAATACGGACAGGGCTACGAGCAGTTCTTC. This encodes CSAKKYGQGYEQFF.

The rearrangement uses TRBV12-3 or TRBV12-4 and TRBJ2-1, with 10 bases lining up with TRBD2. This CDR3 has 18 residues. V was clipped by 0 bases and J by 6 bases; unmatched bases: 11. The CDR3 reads CASSLARRPGLAFNEQFF. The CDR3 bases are TGTGCCAGCAGTTTAGCGAGAAGGCCGGGACTAGCGTTCAATGAGCAGTTCTTC.

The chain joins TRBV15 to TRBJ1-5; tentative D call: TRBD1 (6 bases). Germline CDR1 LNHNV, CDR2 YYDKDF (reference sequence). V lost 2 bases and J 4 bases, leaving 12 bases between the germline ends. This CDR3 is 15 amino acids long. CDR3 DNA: TGTGCCACCAGCAGAACTGACAGGACTAATCAGCCCCAGCATTTT. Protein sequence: CATSRTDRTNQPQHF.

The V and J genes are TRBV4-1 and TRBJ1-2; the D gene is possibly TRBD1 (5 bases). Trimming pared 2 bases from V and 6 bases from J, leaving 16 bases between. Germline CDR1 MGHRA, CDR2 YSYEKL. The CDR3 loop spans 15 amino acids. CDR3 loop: CASSQPRESQDGYTF. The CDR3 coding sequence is TGCGCCAGCAGCCAACCCAGGGAATCTCAGGATGGCTACACCTTC.

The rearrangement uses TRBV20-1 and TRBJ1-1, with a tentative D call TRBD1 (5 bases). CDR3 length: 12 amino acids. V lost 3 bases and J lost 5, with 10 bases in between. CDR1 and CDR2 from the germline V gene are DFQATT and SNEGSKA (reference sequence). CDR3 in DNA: TGCAGTGCTAGGGAACAGGTGACTGAAGCTTTCTTT. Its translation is CSAREQVTEAFF.

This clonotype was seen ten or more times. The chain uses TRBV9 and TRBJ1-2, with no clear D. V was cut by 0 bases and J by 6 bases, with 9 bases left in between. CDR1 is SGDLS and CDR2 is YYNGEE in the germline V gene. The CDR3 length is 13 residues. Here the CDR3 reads CASSVGPDDGYTF. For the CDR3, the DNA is TGTGCCAGCAGCGTAGGACCGGACGATGGCTACACCTTC.

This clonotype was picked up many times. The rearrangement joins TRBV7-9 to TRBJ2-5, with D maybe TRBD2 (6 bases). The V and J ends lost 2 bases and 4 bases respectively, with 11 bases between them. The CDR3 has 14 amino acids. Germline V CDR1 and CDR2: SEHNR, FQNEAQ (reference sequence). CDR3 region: CASSLTGAGETQYF. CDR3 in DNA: TGTGCCAGCAGCTTAACGGGAGCAGGAGAGACCCAGTACTTC.

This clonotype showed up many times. The CDR3 DNA sequence: TGTGCCAGCAGACCCTCCGGGACTAGCGGCTACGAGCAGTACTTC. Protein sequence: CASRPSGTSGYEQYF. J is TRBJ2-7 and V is TRBV28; 11 nucleotides match TRBD2. The V and J ends lost 6 bases and 3 bases, in that order; junction bases with no gene match: 7. There are 15 residues in the CDR3. CDR1 is MDHEN, CDR2 SYDVKM, per germline.

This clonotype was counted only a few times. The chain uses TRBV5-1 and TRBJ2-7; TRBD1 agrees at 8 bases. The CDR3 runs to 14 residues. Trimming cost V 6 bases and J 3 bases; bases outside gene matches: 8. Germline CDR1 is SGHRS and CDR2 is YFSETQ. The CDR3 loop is CASNIHGTGYEQYF. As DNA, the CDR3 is TGCGCCAGCAATATACACGGGACAGGCTACGAGCAGTACTTC.

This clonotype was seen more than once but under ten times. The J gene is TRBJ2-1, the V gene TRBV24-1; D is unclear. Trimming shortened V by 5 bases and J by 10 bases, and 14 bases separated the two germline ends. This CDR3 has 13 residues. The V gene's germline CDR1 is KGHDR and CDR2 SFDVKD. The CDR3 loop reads CATSVPTSREQFF. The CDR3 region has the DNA TGTGCCACCAGTGTCCCTACGTCCCGAGAGCAGTTCTTC.

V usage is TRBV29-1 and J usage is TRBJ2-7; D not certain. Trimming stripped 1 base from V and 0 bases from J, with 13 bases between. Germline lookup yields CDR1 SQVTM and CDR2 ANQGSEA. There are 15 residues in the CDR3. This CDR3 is CSVEVSSMSSYEQYF. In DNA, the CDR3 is TGCAGCGTTGAAGTTTCCTCCATGAGCTCCTACGAGCAGTACTTC.

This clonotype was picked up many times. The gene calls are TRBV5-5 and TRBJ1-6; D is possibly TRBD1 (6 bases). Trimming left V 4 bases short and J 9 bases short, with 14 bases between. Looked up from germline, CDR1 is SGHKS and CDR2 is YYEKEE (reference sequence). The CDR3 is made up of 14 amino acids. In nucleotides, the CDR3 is TGTGCCAGCAGCGTACAGGGTGGGGGTTCACCCCTCCACTTT. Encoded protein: CASSVQGGGSPLHF. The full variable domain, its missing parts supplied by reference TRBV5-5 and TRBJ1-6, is DAGVTQSPTHLIKTRGQQVTLRCSPISGHKSVSWYQQVLGQGPQFIFQYYEKEERGRGNFPDRFSARQFPNYSSELNVNALLLGDSALYLCASSVQGGGSPLHFGNGTRLTVT.

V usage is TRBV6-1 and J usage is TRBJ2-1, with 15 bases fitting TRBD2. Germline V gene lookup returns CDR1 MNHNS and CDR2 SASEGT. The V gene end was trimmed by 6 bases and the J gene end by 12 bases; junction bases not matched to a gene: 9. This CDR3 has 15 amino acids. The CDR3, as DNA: TGTGCCAGCAGGCGGACTAGCGGGGGGGGGCGAGGGCAGTTCTTC. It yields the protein CASRRTSGGGRGQFF.

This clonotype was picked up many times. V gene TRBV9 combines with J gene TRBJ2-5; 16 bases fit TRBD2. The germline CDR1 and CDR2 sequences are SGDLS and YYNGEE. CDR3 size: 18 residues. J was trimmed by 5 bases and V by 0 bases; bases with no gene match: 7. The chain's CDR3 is CASSVGLWGLAGGETQYF. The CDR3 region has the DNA TGTGCCAGCAGCGTAGGTTTGTGGGGACTAGCGGGAGGGGAGACCCAGTACTTC. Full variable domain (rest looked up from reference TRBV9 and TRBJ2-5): DSGVTQTPKHLITATGQRVTLRCSPRSGDLSVYWYQQSLDQGLQFLIQYYNGEERAKGNILERFSAQQFPDLHSELNLSSLELGDSALYFCASSVGLWGLAGGETQYFGPGTRLLVL.

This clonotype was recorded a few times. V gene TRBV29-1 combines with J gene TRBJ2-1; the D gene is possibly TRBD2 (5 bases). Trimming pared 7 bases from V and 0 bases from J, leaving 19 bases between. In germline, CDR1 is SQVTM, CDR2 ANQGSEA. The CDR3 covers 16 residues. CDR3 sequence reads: CSADGRAHSSYNEQFF. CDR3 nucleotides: TGCAGCGCAGACGGGCGGGCCCACAGCTCCTACAATGAGCAGTTCTTC.

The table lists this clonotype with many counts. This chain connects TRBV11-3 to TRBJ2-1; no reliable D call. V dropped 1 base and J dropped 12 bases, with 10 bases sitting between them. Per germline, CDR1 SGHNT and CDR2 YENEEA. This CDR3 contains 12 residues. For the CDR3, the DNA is TGTGCCAGCAGCTTAGGCGGTTTCTTGCAGTTCTTC. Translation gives CASSLGGFLQFF.

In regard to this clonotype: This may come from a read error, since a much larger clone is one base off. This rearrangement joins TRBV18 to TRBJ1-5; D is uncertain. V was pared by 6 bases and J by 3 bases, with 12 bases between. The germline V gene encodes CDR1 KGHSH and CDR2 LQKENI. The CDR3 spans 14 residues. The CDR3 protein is CASSPERYNQPQHF. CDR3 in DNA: TGTGCCAGCTCCCCCGAACGGTACAATCAGCCCCAGCATTTT. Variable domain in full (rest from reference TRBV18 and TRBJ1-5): NAGVMQNPRHLVRRRGQEARLRCSPMKGHSHVYWYRQLPEEGLKFMVYLQKENIIDESGMPKERFSAEFPKEGPSILRIQQVVRGDSAAYFCASSPERYNQPQHFGDGTRLSIL.

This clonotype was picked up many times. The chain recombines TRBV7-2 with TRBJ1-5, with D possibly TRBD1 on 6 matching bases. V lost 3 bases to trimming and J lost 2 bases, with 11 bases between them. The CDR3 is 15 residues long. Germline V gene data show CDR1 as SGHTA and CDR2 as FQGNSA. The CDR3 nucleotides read TGTGCCAGCAGCTTGTTCAAGGGGGGCAATCAGCCCCAGCATTTT. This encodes CASSLFKGGNQPQHF.

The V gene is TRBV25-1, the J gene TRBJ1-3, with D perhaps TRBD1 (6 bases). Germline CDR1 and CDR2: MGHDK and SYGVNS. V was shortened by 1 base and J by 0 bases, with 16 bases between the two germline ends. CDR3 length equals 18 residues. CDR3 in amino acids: CASSESAGTFFSGNTIYF. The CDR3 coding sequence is TGTGCCAGCAGTGAATCCGCAGGGACATTCTTCTCTGGAAACACCATATATTTT.

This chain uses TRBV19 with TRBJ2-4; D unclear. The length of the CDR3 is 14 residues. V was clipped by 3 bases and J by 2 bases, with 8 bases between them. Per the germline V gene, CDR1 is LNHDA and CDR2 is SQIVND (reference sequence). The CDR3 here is CASSMRDPKNIQYF. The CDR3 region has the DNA TGTGCCAGTAGTATGAGAGATCCCAAAAACATTCAGTACTTC.

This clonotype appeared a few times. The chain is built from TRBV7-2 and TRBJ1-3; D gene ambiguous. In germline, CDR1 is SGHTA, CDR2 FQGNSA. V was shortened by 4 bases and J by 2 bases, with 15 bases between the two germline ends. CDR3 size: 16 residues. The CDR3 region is CASSSQIVGAGNTIYF. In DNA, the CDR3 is TGTGCCAGCAGCTCCCAGATTGTAGGAGCTGGAAACACCATATATTTT. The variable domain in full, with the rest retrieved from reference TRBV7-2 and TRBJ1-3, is GAGVSQSPSNKVTEKGKDVELRCDPISGHTALYWYRQSLGQGLEFLIYFQGNSAPDKSGLPSDRFSAERTGGSVSTLTIQRTQQEDSAVYLCASSSQIVGAGNTIYFGEGSWLTVV.